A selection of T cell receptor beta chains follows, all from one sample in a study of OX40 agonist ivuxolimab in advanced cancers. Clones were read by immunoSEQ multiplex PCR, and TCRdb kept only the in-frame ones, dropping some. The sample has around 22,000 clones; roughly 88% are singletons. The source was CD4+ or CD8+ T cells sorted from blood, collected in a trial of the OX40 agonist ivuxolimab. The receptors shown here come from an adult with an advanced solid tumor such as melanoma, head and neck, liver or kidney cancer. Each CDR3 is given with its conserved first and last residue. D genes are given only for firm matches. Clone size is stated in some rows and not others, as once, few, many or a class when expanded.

TGTGCCAGCGAAGGCAGGGCTTTTACTGAAGCTTTCTTT,CASEGRAFTEAFF,TRBV2,NA,NA,13,TRBJ1-1
TGTGCCAGCAGTGCAATGAAGTGGGGGAACTACGAGCAGTACTTC,CASSAMKWGNYEQYF,TRBV6-1,NA,NA,15,TRBJ2-7
TGTGCCAGCAGCGTAGAAGCGTCACACCGAACCGACGAGCAGTACTTC,CASSVEASHRTDEQYF,TRBV9,NA,NA,16,TRBJ2-7
TGTGCCAGCAGGGAAGGGAATGAGCAGTTCTTC,CASREGNEQFF,TRBV6-6,NA,NA,11,TRBJ2-1
TGTGCCTGGGCGAGGGATAGGGGGCGGAACGAGCAGTACTTC,CAWARDRGRNEQYF,TRBV30,few,TRBD1,14,TRBJ2-7
TGTGCCAGCAATTGGCTTACTTTAAGAGACCAGTACTTC,CASNWLTLRDQYF,TRBV6-1,NA,NA,13,TRBJ2-5
TGTGCCAGCAGCTTCGGGACTAGCGGGAGTTGGGATGAGCAGTTCTTC,CASSFGTSGSWDEQFF,TRBV7-8,NA,TRBD2,16,TRBJ2-1
TGTGCCAGCAGCCCGAGCGGGAGTGGCGCCTACGAGCAGTACTTC,CASSPSGSGAYEQYF,TRBV9,NA,TRBD2,15,TRBJ2-7
TGTGCTAGTGGTTTGGTAGATCTTGGCCCGGGAAGGTCCTTTGGAGAGACCCAGTACTTC,CASGLVDLGPGRSFGETQYF,TRBV12-5,NA,NA,20,TRBJ2-5
TGTGCCAGCAGCACGGACACTTACACTGAAGCTTTCTTT,CASSTDTYTEAFF,TRBV5-5,NA,NA,13,TRBJ1-1
TGTGCCAGCAGCTTGGTCGTGGGGAACACTGAAGCTTTCTTT,CASSLVVGNTEAFF,TRBV5-8,NA,NA,14,TRBJ1-1
TGTGCCAGCAGCCAAGACCGGGGAGTTACCGGGGAGCTGTTTTTT,CASSQDRGVTGELFF,TRBV14,NA,NA,15,TRBJ2-2
TGTGCCAGCAGCTCACTCGTTGGAGGCCGGGATACGCAGTATTTT,CASSSLVGGRDTQYF,TRBV11-3,once,NA,15,TRBJ2-3
TGTGCCAGCAGCCAAGATTTTGGGACAGGGCACACCTACGAGCAGTACTTC,CASSQDFGTGHTYEQYF,TRBV4-2,NA,TRBD1,17,TRBJ2-7
TGTGCCAGCAGTTACTCGGAGTGGACAGACTCCTACGAGCAGTACTTC,CASSYSEWTDSYEQYF,TRBV2,NA,NA,16,TRBJ2-7
TGTGCCAGCAGCGTAGAGCCTCCTCGGGGAAGCACAGATACGCAGTATTTT,CASSVEPPRGSTDTQYF,TRBV9,NA,NA,17,TRBJ2-3
TGTGCCAGCAGCCCAGGGACGGCCGAAAGAGAAAAACTGTTTTTT,CASSPGTAEREKLFF,TRBV7-8,NA,NA,15,TRBJ1-4
TGTGCCAGCAGCCCGACCGGGACAGGCATTTACAATGAGCAGTTCTTC,CASSPTGTGIYNEQFF,TRBV7-9,NA,TRBD1,16,TRBJ2-1
TGTGCCAGCAGCTCGGATAGCAATCAGCCCCAGCATTTT,CASSSDSNQPQHF,TRBV7-2,medium-sized,NA,13,TRBJ1-5
TGCAGCGTTGCGGGAACCGGACTCATGAACACTGAAGCTTTCTTT,CSVAGTGLMNTEAFF,TRBV29-1,NA,NA,15,TRBJ1-1
TGTGCCAGCAGTTTTGGATTGGCGGAGCAGTTCTTC,CASSFGLAEQFF,TRBV11-2,NA,NA,12,TRBJ2-1
TGTGCCAGCAGCCCCTATCGATACACTGAAGCTTTCTTT,CASSPYRYTEAFF,TRBV14,NA,NA,13,TRBJ1-1
TGTGCCAGCAGTGAAGTTGCGGGAGGGCCGTTCGAGCAGTACTTC,CASSEVAGGPFEQYF,TRBV6-1,NA,TRBD2,15,TRBJ2-7
TGTGCCAGCAACAAGATGGACAGGGTGAACACTGAAGCTTTCTTT,CASNKMDRVNTEAFF,TRBV5-4,NA,TRBD1,15,TRBJ1-1
TGTGCCAGCAGTTACAGCGGACTAGCGAGCGAGCAGTACTTC,CASSYSGLASEQYF,TRBV6-6,NA,TRBD2,14,TRBJ2-7
TGTGCCATCAGTGAGTCGCTGAGCACGGACTCCTACGAGCAGTACTTC,CAISESLSTDSYEQYF,TRBV10-3,NA,NA,16,TRBJ2-7
TGTGCCAGCAGCAGGGGGCTAGCGGGAGCCTACGAGCAGTACTTC,CASSRGLAGAYEQYF,TRBV7-2,NA,TRBD2,15,TRBJ2-7
TGCAGCGTTGATGGTGGCTCGGGGACCGGGGAGCTGTTTTTT,CSVDGGSGTGELFF,TRBV29-1,NA,NA,14,TRBJ2-2
TGTGCCAGCAGCCACCCAGCAGGGGCTGAAGCTTTCTTT,CASSHPAGAEAFF,TRBV6-5,NA,NA,13,TRBJ1-1
TGCGCCAGCAGCTTGGAGGTAGGTTTGGATGAGCAGTTCTTC,CASSLEVGLDEQFF,TRBV5-1,NA,NA,14,TRBJ2-1
TGTGCCAGCAGCCCCTGGGGCCAGGTCACAGATACGCAGTATTTT,CASSPWGQVTDTQYF,TRBV7-2,NA,NA,15,TRBJ2-3
TGCGCCAGCAGCCAAGAGCTACCGGGACTAGCGGCCGCGGAGCTGTTTTTT,CASSQELPGLAAAELFF,TRBV4-1,once,TRBD2,17,TRBJ2-2
TGTGCCAGCAGCGTAGATCTGGGCACCGGGGAGCTGTTTTTT,CASSVDLGTGELFF,TRBV9,NA,NA,14,TRBJ2-2
TGTGCCAGCAGCCCGGGACAGGACTTCGGAAGGACCTTC,CASSPGQDFGRTF,TRBV13,NA,TRBD1,13,TRBJ1-2
TGTGCCAGTAGTGGCATGGACCGCTGGGAGCAGTACTTC,CASSGMDRWEQYF,TRBV19,NA,NA,13,TRBJ2-7
TGTGCCAGCAGCTTTGGCGGGGCGGGAGGGCGCTACGAGCAGTACTTC,CASSFGGAGGRYEQYF,TRBV9,NA,TRBD2,16,TRBJ2-7
TGTGCCAGCAGCTTGACTAGCAGCTACGAGCAGTACTTC,CASSLTSSYEQYF,TRBV5-6,NA,NA,13,TRBJ2-7
TGTGCCAGCTCACCACCACTAGCGGGAGTCTACAATGAGCAGTTCTTC,CASSPPLAGVYNEQFF,TRBV18,NA,TRBD2,16,TRBJ2-1
TGTGCCAGTACCGGGACAGCAGGGAATAGCAATCAGCCCCAGCATTTT,CASTGTAGNSNQPQHF,TRBV19,NA,TRBD1,16,TRBJ1-5